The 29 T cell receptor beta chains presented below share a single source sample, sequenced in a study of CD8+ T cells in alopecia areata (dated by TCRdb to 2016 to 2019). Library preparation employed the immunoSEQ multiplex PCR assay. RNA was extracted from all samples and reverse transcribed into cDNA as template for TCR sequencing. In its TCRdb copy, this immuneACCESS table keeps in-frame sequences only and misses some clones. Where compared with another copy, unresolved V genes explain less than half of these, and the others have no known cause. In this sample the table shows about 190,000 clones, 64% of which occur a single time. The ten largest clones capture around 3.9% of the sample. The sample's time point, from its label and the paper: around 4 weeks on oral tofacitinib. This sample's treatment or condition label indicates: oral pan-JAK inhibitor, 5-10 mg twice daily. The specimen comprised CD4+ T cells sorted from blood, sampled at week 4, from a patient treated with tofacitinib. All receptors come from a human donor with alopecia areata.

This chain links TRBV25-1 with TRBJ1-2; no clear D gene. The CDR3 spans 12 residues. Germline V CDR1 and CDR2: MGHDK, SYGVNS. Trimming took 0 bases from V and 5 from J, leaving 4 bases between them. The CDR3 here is CASSEYVYGYTF. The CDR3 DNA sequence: TGTGCCAGCAGTGAATATGTGTATGGCTACACCTTC.

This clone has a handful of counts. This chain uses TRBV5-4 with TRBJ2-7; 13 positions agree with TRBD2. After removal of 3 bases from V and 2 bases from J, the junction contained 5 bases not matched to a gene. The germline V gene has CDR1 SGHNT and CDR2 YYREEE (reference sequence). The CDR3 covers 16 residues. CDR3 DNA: TGTGCCAGCAGCTCGGGGGGACTAGCGGGGACCTACGAGCAGTACTTC. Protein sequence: CASSSGGLAGTYEQYF.

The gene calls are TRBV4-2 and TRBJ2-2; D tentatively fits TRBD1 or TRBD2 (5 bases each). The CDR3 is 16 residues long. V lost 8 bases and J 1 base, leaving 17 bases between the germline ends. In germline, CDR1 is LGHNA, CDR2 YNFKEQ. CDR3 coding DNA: TGTGCCAGCTCCGACGGGACCCTAGGGAACACCGGGGAGCTGTTTTTT. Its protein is CASSDGTLGNTGELFF.

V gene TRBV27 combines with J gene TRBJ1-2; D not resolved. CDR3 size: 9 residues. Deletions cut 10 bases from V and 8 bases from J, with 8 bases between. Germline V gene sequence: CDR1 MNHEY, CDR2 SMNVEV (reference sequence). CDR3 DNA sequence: TGTGCCATCGGGCGGGGCTACACCTTC. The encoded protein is CAIGRGYTF.

The CDR3: CASSQRGTPFPRANVLTF. In DNA, the CDR3 is TGTGCCAGCAGCCAACGAGGGACGCCCTTTCCCAGGGCCAACGTCCTGACTTTC. The genes are TRBV14 and TRBJ2-6; D tentatively reads TRBD1 or TRBD2 (5 bases each). This CDR3 comprises 18 residues. With 2 bases removed from V and 5 bases from J, the gap between germline ends came to 19 bases. Germline assignment: CDR1 SGHDN and CDR2 FVKESK.

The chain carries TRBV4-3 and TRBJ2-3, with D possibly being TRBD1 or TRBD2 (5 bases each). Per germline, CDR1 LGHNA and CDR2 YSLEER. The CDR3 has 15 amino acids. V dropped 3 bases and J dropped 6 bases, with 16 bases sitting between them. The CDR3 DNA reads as TGCGCCAGCAGCCAGGAAAGCTCAGGGACCGATACGCAGTATTTT. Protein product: CASSQESSGTDTQYF.

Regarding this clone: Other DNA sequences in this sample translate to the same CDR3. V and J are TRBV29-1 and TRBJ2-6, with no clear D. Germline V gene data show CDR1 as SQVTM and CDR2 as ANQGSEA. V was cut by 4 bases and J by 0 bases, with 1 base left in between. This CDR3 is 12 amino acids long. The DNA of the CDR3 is TGCAGCGTTGGCTCTGGGGCCAACGTCCTGACTTTC. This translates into CSVGSGANVLTF.

CDR3 bases: TGCAGCGTTGCCCCCGCAGGCGCGCAGTATTTT. It specifies CSVAPAGAQYF. This sequence joins TRBV29-1 and TRBJ2-3; D is uncertain. This CDR3 spans 11 amino acids. V was pared by 4 bases and J by 10 bases, with 12 bases between. In germline, CDR1 is SQVTM, CDR2 ANQGSEA.

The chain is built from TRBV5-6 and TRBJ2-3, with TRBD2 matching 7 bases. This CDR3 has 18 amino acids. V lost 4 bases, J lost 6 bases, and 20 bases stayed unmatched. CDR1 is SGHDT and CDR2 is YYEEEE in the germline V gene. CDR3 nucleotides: TGTGCCAGCAGCCCTGTTCCCCCACGGGGGGACCGGGGGGATACGCAGTATTTT. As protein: CASSPVPPRGDRGDTQYF.

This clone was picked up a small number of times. The CDR3 sequence: CATSRQPTGVAFF. The CDR3 DNA sequence: TGTGCCACCAGCAGACAACCGACAGGGGTTGCTTTCTTT. The chain uses TRBV15 and TRBJ1-1; TRBD1 matches 8 bases. The CDR3 is made up of 13 amino acids. The germline CDR1 and CDR2 sequences are LNHNV and YYDKDF (reference sequence). J gave up 11 bases and V 2 bases, and 7 bases lay outside the gene matches.

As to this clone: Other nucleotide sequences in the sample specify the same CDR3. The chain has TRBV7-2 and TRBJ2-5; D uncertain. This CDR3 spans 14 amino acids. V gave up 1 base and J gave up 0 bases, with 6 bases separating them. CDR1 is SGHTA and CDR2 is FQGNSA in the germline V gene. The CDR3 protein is CASSLVGNQETQYF. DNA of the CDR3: TGTGCCAGCAGCTTAGTGGGGAACCAAGAGACCCAGTACTTC.

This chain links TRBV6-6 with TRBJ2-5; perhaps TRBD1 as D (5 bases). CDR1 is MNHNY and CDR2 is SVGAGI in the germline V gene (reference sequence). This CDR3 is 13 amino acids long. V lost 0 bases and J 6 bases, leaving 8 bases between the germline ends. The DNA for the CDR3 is TGTGCCAGCAGTTACTCGGCAGGGAAGACCCAGTACTTC. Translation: CASSYSAGKTQYF.

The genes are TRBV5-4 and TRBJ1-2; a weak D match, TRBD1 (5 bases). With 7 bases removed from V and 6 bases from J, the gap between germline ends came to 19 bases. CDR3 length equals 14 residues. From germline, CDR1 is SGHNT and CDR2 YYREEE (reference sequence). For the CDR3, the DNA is TGTGCCAGCCAACTGACCCAGGGAAGCGATGGCTACACCTTC. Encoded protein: CASQLTQGSDGYTF. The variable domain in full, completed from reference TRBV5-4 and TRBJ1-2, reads ETGVTQSPTHLIKTRGQQVTLRCSSQSGHNTVSWYQQALGQGPQFIFQYYREEENGRGNFPPRFSGLQFPNYSSELNVNALELDDSALYLCASQLTQGSDGYTFGSGTRLTVV.

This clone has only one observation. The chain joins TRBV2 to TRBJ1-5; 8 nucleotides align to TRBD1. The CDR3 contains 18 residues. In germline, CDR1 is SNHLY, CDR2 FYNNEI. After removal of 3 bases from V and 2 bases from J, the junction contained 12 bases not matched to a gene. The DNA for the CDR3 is TGTGCCAGCAGTGAGAAGGGACAGGTCGGGTCAGGCAATCAGCCCCAGCATTTT. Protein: CASSEKGQVGSGNQPQHF.

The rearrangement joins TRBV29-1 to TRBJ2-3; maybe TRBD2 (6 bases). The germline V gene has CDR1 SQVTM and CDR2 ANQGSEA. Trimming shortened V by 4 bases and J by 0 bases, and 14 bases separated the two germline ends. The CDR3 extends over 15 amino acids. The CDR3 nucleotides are TGCAGCGTTGGGGGGACTGGATCTAGCACAGATACGCAGTATTTT. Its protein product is CSVGGTGSSTDTQYF.

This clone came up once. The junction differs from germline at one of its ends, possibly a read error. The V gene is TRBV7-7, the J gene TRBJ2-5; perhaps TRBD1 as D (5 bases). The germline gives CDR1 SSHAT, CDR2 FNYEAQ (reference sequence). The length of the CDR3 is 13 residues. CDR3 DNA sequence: TGTGCTAGCAGCAATACAGGCCAAGAGACCCAGTACTTC. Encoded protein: CASSNTGQETQYF.

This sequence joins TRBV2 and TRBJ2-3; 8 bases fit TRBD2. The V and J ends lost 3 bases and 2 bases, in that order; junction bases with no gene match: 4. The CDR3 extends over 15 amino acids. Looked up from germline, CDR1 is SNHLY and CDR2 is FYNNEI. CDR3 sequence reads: CASSDLAGYTDTQYF. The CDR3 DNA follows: TGTGCCAGCAGTGATTTAGCGGGGTACACAGATACGCAGTATTTT. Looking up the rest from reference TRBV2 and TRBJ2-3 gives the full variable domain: EPEVTQTPSHQVTQMGQEVILRCVPISNHLYFYWYRQILGQKVEFLVSFYNNEISEKSEIFDDQFSVERPDGSNFTLKIRSTKLEDSAMYFCASSDLAGYTDTQYFGPGTRLTVL.

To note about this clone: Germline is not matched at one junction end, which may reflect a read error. Here the CDR3 DNA reads TGTGCCAGCAAAAGAATAGGAGAGTCCCAGTACTTC. Translated, it gives CASKRIGESQYF. The chain recombines TRBV6-6 with TRBJ2-5; D gene ambiguous. The CDR3 loop spans 12 amino acids. Germline CDR1 MNHNY, CDR2 SVGAGI (reference sequence).

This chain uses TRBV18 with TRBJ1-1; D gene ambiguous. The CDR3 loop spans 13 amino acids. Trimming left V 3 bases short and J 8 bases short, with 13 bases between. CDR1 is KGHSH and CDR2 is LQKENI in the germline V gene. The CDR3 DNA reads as TGTGCCAGCTCACCCTCGGGTTCCAGAGAAGCTTTCTTT. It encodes CASSPSGSREAFF.

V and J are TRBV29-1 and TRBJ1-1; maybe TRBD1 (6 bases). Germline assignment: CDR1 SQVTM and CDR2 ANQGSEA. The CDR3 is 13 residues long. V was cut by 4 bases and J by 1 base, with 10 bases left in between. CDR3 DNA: TGCAGCGTTGTAGGACAGACGAACACTGAAGCTTTCTTT. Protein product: CSVVGQTNTEAFF.

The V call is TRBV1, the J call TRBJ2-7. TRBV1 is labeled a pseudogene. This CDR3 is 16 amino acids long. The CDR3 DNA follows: TGCACCAGCAGACAAACACCCACGTTGGGGGCCTACGAGCAGTACTTC. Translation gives CTSRQTPTLGAYEQYF.

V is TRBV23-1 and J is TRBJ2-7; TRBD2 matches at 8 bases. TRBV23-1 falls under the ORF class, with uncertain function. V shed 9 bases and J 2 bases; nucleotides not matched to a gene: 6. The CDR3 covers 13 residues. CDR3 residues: CARGVAGTYEQYF. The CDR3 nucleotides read TGCGCCAGAGGGGTAGCGGGGACCTACGAGCAGTACTTC.

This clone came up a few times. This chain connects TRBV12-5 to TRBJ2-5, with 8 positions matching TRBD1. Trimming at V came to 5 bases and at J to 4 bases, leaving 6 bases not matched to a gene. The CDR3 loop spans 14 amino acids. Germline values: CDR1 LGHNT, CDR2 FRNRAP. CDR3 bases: TGTGCTAGTGGTGCCCCAGGGGGCCCAGAGACCCAGTACTTC. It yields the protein CASGAPGGPETQYF.

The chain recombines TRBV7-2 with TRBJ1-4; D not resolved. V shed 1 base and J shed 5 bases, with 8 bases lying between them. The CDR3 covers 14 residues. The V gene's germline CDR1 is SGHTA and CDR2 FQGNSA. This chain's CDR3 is CASSLVGKNEKLFF. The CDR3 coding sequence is TGTGCCAGCAGCTTAGTAGGGAAAAATGAAAAACTGTTTTTT.

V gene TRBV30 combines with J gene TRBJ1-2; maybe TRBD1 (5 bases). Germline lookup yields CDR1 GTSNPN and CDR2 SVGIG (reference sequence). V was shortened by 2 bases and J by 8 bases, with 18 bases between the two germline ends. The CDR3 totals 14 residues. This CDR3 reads CAWSFDSSLGGYTF. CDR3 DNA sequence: TGTGCCTGGAGTTTTGACAGCTCCCTTGGGGGCTACACCTTC.

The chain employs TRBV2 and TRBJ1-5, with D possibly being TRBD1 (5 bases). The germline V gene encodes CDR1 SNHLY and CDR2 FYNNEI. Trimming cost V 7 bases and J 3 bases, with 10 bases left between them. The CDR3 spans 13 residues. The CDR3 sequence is CASTVRVNQPQHF. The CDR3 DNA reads TGTGCCAGCACCGTCAGGGTCAATCAGCCCCAGCATTTT.

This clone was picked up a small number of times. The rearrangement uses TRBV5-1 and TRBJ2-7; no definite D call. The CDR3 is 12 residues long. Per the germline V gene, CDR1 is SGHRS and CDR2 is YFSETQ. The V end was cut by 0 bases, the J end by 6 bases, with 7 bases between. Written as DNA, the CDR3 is TGCGCCAGCAGCTTGGTAGAGTCCGAGCAGTACTTC. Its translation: CASSLVESEQYF.

CDR3 DNA: TGTGCGACTAAAGTACTAGCGGGGATTTCCTACAATGAGCAGTTCTTC. Its protein is CATKVLAGISYNEQFF. This chain uses TRBV2 with TRBJ2-1; 10 nucleotides agree with TRBD2. The CDR3 covers 16 residues. CDR1 and CDR2 from the germline V gene are SNHLY and FYNNEI.

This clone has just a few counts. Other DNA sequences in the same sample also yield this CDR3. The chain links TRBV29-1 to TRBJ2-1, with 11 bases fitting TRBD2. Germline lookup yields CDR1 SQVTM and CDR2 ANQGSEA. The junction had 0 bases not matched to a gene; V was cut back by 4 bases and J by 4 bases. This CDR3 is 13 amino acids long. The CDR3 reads CSVASGGYNEQFF. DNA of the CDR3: TGCAGCGTTGCTAGCGGGGGGTACAATGAGCAGTTCTTC.